This TCR beta chain is from a study of tumor-infiltrating lymphocytes in oesophageal squamous cell carcinoma. TCRdb recomputed calls from the PCR reads with MiXCR, one row per CDR3 protein. The sample consists of more than 9,000 distinct CDR3 sequences, roughly 54% of them appearing once. Sample: esophageal tumor tissue. The source is a male donor with esophageal squamous cell carcinoma.

For the CDR3, the DNA is TGTGCCAGCAGCCTGGGACTAGCGGTTCGGGAGCAGTTCTTC. Translated, it gives CASSLGLAVREQFF. The chain links TRBV3-1 to TRBJ2-1; 11 bases are shared with TRBD2. The V gene's germline CDR1 is LGHDT and CDR2 YNNKEL (reference sequence). Trimming removed 4 bases from V and 10 bases from J; junction bases left unmatched: 6. The CDR3 loop spans 14 amino acids.